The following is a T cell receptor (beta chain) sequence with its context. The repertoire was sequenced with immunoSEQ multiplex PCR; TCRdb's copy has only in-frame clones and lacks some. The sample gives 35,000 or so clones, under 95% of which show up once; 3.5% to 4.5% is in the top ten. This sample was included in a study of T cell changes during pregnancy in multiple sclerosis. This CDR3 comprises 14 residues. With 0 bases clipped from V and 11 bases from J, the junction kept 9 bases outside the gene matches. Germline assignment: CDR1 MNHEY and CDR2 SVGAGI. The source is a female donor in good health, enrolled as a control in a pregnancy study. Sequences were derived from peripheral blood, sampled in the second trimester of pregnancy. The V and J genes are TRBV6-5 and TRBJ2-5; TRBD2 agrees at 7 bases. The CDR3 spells CASSYSRREGPQYF. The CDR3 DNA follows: TGTGCCAGCAGTTACTCTAGGAGGGAGGGGCCTCAGTACTTC.